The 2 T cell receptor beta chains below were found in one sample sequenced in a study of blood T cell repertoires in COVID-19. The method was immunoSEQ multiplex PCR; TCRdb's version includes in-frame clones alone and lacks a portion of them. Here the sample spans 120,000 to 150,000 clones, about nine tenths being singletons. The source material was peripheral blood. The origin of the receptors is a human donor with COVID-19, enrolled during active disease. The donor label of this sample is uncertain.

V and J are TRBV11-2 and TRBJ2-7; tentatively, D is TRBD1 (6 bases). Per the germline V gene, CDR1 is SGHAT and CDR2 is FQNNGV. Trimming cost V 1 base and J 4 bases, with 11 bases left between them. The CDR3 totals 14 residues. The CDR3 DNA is TGTGCCAGCAGCTTAGGCAGGGGCTTGTACGAGCAGTACTTC. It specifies CASSLGRGLYEQYF.

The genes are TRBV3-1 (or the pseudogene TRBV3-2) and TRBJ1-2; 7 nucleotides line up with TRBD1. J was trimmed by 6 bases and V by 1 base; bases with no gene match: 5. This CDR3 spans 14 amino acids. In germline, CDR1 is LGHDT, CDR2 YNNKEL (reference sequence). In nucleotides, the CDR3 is TGTGCCAGCAGCCAAGGTGGAGGGGGCGATGGCTACACCTTC. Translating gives CASSQGGGGDGYTF.